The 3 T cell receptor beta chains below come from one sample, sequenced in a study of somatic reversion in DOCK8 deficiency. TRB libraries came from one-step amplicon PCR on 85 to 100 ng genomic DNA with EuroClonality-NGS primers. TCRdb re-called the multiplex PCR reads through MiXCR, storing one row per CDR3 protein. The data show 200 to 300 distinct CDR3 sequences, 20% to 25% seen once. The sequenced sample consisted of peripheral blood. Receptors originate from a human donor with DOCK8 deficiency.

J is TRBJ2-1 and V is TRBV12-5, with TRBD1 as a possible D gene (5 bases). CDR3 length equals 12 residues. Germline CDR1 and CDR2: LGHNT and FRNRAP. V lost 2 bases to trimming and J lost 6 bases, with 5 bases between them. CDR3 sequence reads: CASGLRGNEQFF. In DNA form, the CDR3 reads TGTGCTAGTGGTTTGAGGGGCAATGAGCAGTTCTTC.

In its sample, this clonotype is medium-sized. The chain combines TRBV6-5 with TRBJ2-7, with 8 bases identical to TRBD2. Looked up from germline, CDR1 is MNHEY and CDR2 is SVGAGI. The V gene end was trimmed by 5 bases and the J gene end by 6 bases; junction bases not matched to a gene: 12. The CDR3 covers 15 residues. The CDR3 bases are TGTGCCAGCAGTACCAGAACTAGCGGTGCCGCCGAGCAGTACTTC. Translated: CASSTRTSGAAEQYF.

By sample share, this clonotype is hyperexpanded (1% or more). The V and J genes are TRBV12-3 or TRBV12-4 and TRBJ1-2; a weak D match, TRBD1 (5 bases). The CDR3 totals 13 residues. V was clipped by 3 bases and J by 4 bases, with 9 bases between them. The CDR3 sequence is CASSFGGTYGYTF. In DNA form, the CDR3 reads TGTGCCAGCAGTTTCGGGGGGACCTATGGCTACACCTTC.